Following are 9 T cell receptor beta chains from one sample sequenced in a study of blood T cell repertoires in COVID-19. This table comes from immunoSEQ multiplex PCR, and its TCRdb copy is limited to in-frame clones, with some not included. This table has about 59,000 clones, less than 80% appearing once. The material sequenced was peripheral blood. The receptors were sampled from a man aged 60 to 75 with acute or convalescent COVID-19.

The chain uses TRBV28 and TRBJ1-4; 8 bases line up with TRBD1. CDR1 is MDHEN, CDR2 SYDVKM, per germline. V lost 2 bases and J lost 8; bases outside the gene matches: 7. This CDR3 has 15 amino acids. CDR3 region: CASSLPLTGGEKLFF. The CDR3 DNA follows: TGTGCCAGCAGTTTACCTCTCACAGGGGGGGAAAAACTGTTTTTT.

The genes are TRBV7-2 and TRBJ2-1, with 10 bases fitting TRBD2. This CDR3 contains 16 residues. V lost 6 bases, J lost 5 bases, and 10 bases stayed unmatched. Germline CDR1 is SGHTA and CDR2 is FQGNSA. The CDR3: CASRPSTSGWNNEQFF. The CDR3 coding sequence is TGTGCCAGCAGGCCCTCGACTAGCGGGTGGAACAATGAGCAGTTCTTC.

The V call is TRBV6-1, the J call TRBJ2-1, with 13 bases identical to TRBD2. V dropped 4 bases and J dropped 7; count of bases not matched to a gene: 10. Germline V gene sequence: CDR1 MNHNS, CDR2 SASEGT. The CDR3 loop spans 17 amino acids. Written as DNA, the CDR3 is TGTGCCAGCAGTGCGTTGAGGACTAGCGGGAGAGGAAATGAGCAGTTCTTC. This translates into CASSALRTSGRGNEQFF.

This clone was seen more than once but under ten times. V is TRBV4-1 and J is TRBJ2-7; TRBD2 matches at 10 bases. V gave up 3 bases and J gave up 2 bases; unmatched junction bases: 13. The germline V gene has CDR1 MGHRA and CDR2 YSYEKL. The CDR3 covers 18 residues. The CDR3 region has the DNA TGCGCCAGCAGCCACTTCGCTAGCGGGAGTTATGCGGCCTACGAGCAGTACTTC. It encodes CASSHFASGSYAAYEQYF.

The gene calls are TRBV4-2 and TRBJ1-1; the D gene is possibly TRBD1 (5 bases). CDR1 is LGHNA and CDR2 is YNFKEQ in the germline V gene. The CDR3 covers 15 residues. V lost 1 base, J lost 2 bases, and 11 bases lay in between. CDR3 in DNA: TGTGCCAGCAGCCAAGTTGGCGGGGGTAACACTGAAGCTTTCTTT. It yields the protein CASSQVGGGNTEAFF.

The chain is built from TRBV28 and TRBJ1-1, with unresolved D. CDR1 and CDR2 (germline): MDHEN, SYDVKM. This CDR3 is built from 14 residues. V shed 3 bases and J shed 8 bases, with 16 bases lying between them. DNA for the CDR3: TGTGCCAGCAGTTTCGGCCAGAGAACGGGGGAAGCTTTCTTT. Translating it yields CASSFGQRTGEAFF.

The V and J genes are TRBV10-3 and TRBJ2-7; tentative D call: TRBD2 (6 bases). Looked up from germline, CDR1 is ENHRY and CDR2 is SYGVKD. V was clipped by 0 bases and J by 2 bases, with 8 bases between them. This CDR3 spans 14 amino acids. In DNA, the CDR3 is TGTGCCATCAGTGAGTCAGGGAGGACCTACGAGCAGTACTTC. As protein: CAISESGRTYEQYF.

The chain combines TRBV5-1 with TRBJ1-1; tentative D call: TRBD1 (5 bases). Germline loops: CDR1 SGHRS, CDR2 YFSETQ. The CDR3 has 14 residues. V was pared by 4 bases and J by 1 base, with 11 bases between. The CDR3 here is CASSTSGGNTEAFF. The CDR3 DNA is TGCGCCAGCAGCACCTCCGGGGGGAACACTGAAGCTTTCTTT.

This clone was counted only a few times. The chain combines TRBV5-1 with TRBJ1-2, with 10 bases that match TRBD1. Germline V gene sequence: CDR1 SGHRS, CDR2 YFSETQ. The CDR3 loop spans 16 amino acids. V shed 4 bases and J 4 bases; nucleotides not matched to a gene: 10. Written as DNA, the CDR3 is TGCGCCAGCAGCCATCGGACAGGGGGTTCCGTCTATGGCTACACCTTC. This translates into CASSHRTGGSVYGYTF.